The 29 T cell receptor beta chains given below trace back to one sample, sequenced in a study of cytomegalovirus exposure and HLA in healthy donors. The PCR contained 60 Vbeta and 13 Jbeta primers. The protocol was immunoSEQ multiplex PCR, while the TCRdb copy is restricted to in-frame clones and leaves out a portion. Among more than 95,000 clones listed, approximately 70% were seen once. Sequences were obtained from PBMCs. These receptors were collected from a man aged 60 to 75 in good health and CMV-seropositive.

This clone turned up a few times. The chain couples TRBV29-1 to TRBJ2-1, with 10 bases that match TRBD2. J gave up 10 bases and V 8 bases, and 20 bases lay outside the gene matches. From germline, CDR1 is SQVTM and CDR2 ANQGSEA. There are 16 residues in the CDR3. CDR3 DNA sequence: TGCAGCACGTCCCGCATAGCGGGGGGCCCCCCCAGGGAGCAGTTCTTC. Translated: CSTSRIAGGPPREQFF.

This chain connects TRBV7-9 to TRBJ2-7; D may be TRBD2 (5 bases). CDR3 size: 13 residues. Germline assignment: CDR1 SEHNR and CDR2 FQNEAQ (reference sequence). Trimming stripped 5 bases from V and 6 bases from J, with 14 bases between. DNA for the CDR3: TGTGCCAGCAGCCGAATACTAGGACGCGAGCAGTACTTC. This codes for CASSRILGREQYF. Variable domain in full (rest from reference TRBV7-9 and TRBJ2-7): DTGVSQNPRHKITKRGQNVTFRCDPISEHNRLYWYRQTLGQGPEFLTYFQNEAQLEKSRLLSDRFSAERPKGSFSTLEIQRTEQGDSAMYLCASSRILGREQYFGPGTRLTVT.

The V call is TRBV11-2, the J call TRBJ2-3; weak D call: TRBD1 (5 bases). Per the germline V gene, CDR1 is SGHAT and CDR2 is FQNNGV. V gave up 6 bases and J gave up 3 bases, with 13 bases separating them. This CDR3 contains 14 residues. CDR3 residues: CASRLGLLTDTQYF. The CDR3 DNA sequence: TGTGCCAGCAGGTTGGGGCTCCTAACAGATACGCAGTATTTT.

This clone has a handful of counts. The rearrangement links TRBV27 to TRBJ1-2, with D hard to call. The CDR3 spans 15 residues. With 6 bases removed from V and 0 bases from J, the gap between germline ends came to 14 bases. Looked up from germline, CDR1 is MNHEY and CDR2 is SMNVEV (reference sequence). CDR3 nucleotide sequence: TGTGCCAGCAGCCCCTTCGCGGAGTCTAACTATGGCTACACCTTC. This sequence encodes CASSPFAESNYGYTF.

In this sample, this clone turned up a few times. This chain links TRBV5-1 with TRBJ1-3; D unresolved. The CDR3 spans 17 residues. Trimming took off 0 bases at V and 8 bases at J, with 21 bases between the two ends. CDR1 and CDR2 from the germline V gene are SGHRS and YFSETQ. For the CDR3, the DNA is TGCGCCAGCAGCTTGGTAAACAGCCAAGGTCTCGTGGACACCATATATTTT. Protein sequence: CASSLVNSQGLVDTIYF.

The chain uses TRBV7-8 and TRBJ1-1, with D unclear. V was trimmed by 2 bases and J by 1 base, leaving 11 bases between them. The CDR3 has 15 amino acids. Germline V gives CDR1 SGHVS, CDR2 FQNEAQ. The CDR3 nucleotides are TGTGCCAGCAGCTTATCGATCAGATCGAACACTGAAGCTTTCTTT. Protein: CASSLSIRSNTEAFF.

In its sample, this clone was seen once. V gene TRBV19 combines with J gene TRBJ1-5; D gene unclear. Germline assignment: CDR1 LNHDA and CDR2 SQIVND (reference sequence). The CDR3 totals 14 residues. The germline V and J ends were trimmed by 6 bases and 8 bases, with 17 bases remaining between them. The CDR3 DNA reads as TGTGCCAGTAGCGACGAGGCACTTAATAAGCCCCAGCATTTT. It encodes CASSDEALNKPQHF.

The CDR3 loop reads CAWSQTRTGDGYEQYF. Written as DNA, the CDR3 is TGTGCCTGGAGCCAAACGAGGACAGGGGATGGCTACGAGCAGTACTTC. This chain joins TRBV30 and TRBJ2-7; 9 nucleotides agree with TRBD1. The CDR3 covers 16 residues. The junction had 12 bases not matched to a gene; V was cut back by 3 bases and J by 3 bases. The germline gives CDR1 GTSNPN, CDR2 SVGIG (reference sequence).

The rearrangement joins TRBV5-1 to TRBJ1-1, with 9 bases that match TRBD1. This CDR3 has 14 residues. CDR1 is SGHRS, CDR2 YFSETQ, per germline. Unmatched junction bases numbered 5, after V lost 4 bases and J lost 4 bases. CDR3 sequence: CASSLGQGVTEAFF. The CDR3 DNA is TGCGCCAGCAGCCTGGGACAGGGAGTCACTGAAGCTTTCTTT.

The chain combines TRBV5-6 with TRBJ2-7; D unclear. The length of the CDR3 is 15 residues. V shed 4 bases and J shed 2 bases, with 16 bases lying between them. In germline, CDR1 is SGHDT, CDR2 YYEEEE. The chain's CDR3 is CASSLGSIGAYEQYF. Here the CDR3 DNA reads TGTGCCAGCAGCCTAGGATCCATTGGTGCCTACGAGCAGTACTTC.

This clone was detected only a few times. The chain joins TRBV11-1 to TRBJ1-1; no definite D call. V was trimmed by 2 bases and J by 7 bases, leaving 5 bases between them. Looked up from germline, CDR1 is SGHAT and CDR2 is FQDESV (reference sequence). The CDR3 totals 11 residues. CDR3 residues: CASSLHIEAFF. Written as DNA, the CDR3 is TGTGCCAGCAGCTTACACATTGAAGCTTTCTTT. Complete variable domain (other parts from reference TRBV11-1 and TRBJ1-1): EAEVAQSPRYKITEKSQAVAFWCDPISGHATLYWYRQILGQGPELLVQFQDESVVDDSQLPKDRFSAERLKGVDSTLKIQPAELGDSAMYLCASSLHIEAFFGQGTRLTVV.

V and J are TRBV20-1 and TRBJ2-7; D ambiguous. The V end lost 5 bases, the J end lost 6 bases, and 11 bases lay between the germline ends. Germline CDR1 is DFQATT and CDR2 is SNEGSKA (reference sequence). The length of the CDR3 is 11 residues. The chain's CDR3 is CSAYYRPEQYF. CDR3 coding DNA: TGCAGTGCTTATTACAGACCCGAGCAGTACTTC.

The chain couples TRBV6-1 to TRBJ1-2, with TRBD1 matching over 7 bases. V shed 5 bases, J shed 4 bases, and the junction held 10 bases outside the gene matches. Germline assignment: CDR1 MNHNS and CDR2 SASEGT. This CDR3 is 15 amino acids long. The CDR3 loop reads CASSSVQAGGYGYTF. Written as DNA, the CDR3 is TGTGCCAGCAGTTCCGTACAGGCAGGGGGCTATGGCTACACCTTC.

The rearrangement joins TRBV19 to TRBJ2-2, with D possibly TRBD2 on 5 matching bases. This CDR3 region has 16 residues. Germline V gene data show CDR1 as LNHDA and CDR2 as SQIVND (reference sequence). Trimming took off 5 bases at V and 2 bases at J, with 15 bases between the two ends. In nucleotides, the CDR3 is TGTGCCAGTAGTCACCTGAGGGATCGCAACACCGGGGAGCTGTTTTTT. It is translated as CASSHLRDRNTGELFF.

J is TRBJ2-7 and V is TRBV28, with 8 nucleotides matching TRBD1. Per the germline V gene, CDR1 is MDHEN and CDR2 is SYDVKM. The CDR3 has 14 residues. The J segment lost 6 bases and the V segment lost 4 bases, leaving 8 bases of the junction unmatched. The CDR3 DNA reads TGTGCCAGCAGTTCGCGGACAGGGTTGGGCGAGCAGTACTTC. Protein sequence: CASSSRTGLGEQYF.

This chain links TRBV2 with TRBJ2-2; the match to TRBD1 covers 10 bases. Germline V gene data show CDR1 as SNHLY and CDR2 as FYNNEI. The CDR3 sequence is 15 residues long. Trimming took 4 bases from V and 4 from J; bases not matched to a gene: 3. The CDR3 DNA follows: TGTGCCAGCAGTGGACAGGGGGCCGGCACCGGGGAGCTGTTTTTT. This gives the protein CASSGQGAGTGELFF.

V and J are TRBV7-3 and TRBJ1-6; 10 bases are shared with TRBD1. V dropped 2 bases and J dropped 9; count of bases not matched to a gene: 4. In germline, CDR1 is SGHTA, CDR2 FQGTGA. The CDR3 length is 15 residues. CDR3 sequence (DNA): TGTGCCAGCAGCTTAGAGGGGGACAGGGGTTCACCCCTCCACTTT. Its protein is CASSLEGDRGSPLHF.

The chain combines TRBV10-3 with TRBJ2-6, with D unclear. The germline V gene encodes CDR1 ENHRY and CDR2 SYGVKD. The length of the CDR3 is 15 residues. V lost 4 bases and J 0 bases, leaving 7 bases between the germline ends. As DNA, the CDR3 is TGTGCCATCAGTGCCACCGGCTCTGGGGCCAACGTCCTGACTTTC. Its translation: CAISATGSGANVLTF.

This chain joins TRBV7-9 and TRBJ1-2; perhaps TRBD1 as D (5 bases). The germline V and J ends were trimmed by 1 base and 7 bases, with 13 bases remaining between them. The CDR3 length is 14 residues. Germline CDR1 SEHNR, CDR2 FQNEAQ (reference sequence). In nucleotides, the CDR3 is TGTGCCAGCAGCTTAGAATTGCAGGGAAGTGGCTACACCTTC. It specifies CASSLELQGSGYTF.

The chain carries TRBV7-2 and TRBJ1-5, with D possibly TRBD1 on 5 matching bases. Germline V gives CDR1 SGHTA, CDR2 FQGNSA. This CDR3 contains 13 residues. V lost 0 bases to trimming and J lost 5 bases, with 5 bases between them. CDR3 region: CASSLARDQPQHF. CDR3 nucleotides: TGTGCCAGCAGCTTAGCCAGGGATCAGCCCCAGCATTTT.

About this clone itself: An end of the junction differs from the germline gene, which may be a read error. The chain carries TRBV7-6 and TRBJ2-6, with a possible D match to TRBD1 (5 bases). Germline V gene data show CDR1 as SGHVS and CDR2 as FNYEAQ. CDR3 size: 16 residues. The CDR3 sequence: CASSVAQGLGANVLTF. Written as DNA, the CDR3 is TGTGCCAGCAGCGTAGCCCAGGGTCTCGGGGCCAACGTCCTGACTTTC. The variable domain in full, completed from reference TRBV7-6 and TRBJ2-6, reads GAGVSQSPRYKVTKRGQDVALRCDPISGHVSLYWYRQALGQGPEFLTYFNYEAQQDKSGLPNDRFSAERPEGSISTLTIQRTEQRDSAMYRCASSVAQGLGANVLTFGAGSRLTVL.

This clone has just a few counts. The chain couples TRBV19 to TRBJ1-5; no clear D. The CDR3 covers 12 residues. CDR1 is LNHDA, CDR2 SQIVND, per germline (reference sequence). V shed 3 bases and J shed 6 bases, with 6 bases lying between them. CDR3 nucleotide sequence: TGTGCCAGTAGTATTCCCCGTCAGCCCCAGCATTTT. Amino acids: CASSIPRQPQHF.

The rearrangement uses TRBV9 and TRBJ2-3; 7 bases are a match to TRBD2. This CDR3 contains 15 residues. Losses at the gene ends were 1 base for V and 6 bases for J; bases not matched to a gene: 8. Germline V gene sequence: CDR1 SGDLS, CDR2 YYNGEE. CDR3 protein: CASSVTGGGRDTQYF. The CDR3 nucleotides are TGTGCCAGCAGCGTAACCGGCGGGGGACGTGATACGCAGTATTTT.

V and J are TRBV29-1 and TRBJ1-1, with unresolved D. Germline assignment: CDR1 SQVTM and CDR2 ANQGSEA. The V end lost 3 bases, the J end lost 1 base, and 9 bases lay between the germline ends. The CDR3 has 13 amino acids. The CDR3 region is CSVDKTRNTEAFF. CDR3 nucleotides: TGCAGCGTTGATAAGACAAGGAACACTGAAGCTTTCTTT.

Only one count was recorded for this clone. This chain links TRBV30 with TRBJ1-2, with D possibly being TRBD1 (5 bases). CDR3 length: 13 amino acids. V was pared by 3 bases and J by 8 bases, with 16 bases between. Germline V gene lookup returns CDR1 GTSNPN and CDR2 SVGIG (reference sequence). The CDR3 DNA is TGTGCCTGGAGACGGACTCCGGGGGAAGGCTACACCTTC. Translating it yields CAWRRTPGEGYTF. Using reference TRBV30 and TRBJ1-2 for the parts outside the CDR3, the full variable domain is SQTIHQWPATLVQPVGSPLSLECTVEGTSNPNLYWYRQAAGRGLQLLFYSVGIGQISSEVPQNLSASRPQDRQFILSSKKLLLSDSGFYLCAWRRTPGEGYTFGSGTRLTVV.

The chain employs TRBV1 and TRBJ1-5; the DNA was not compared with TRBD1, the D call given in the table. TRBV1 is tagged as a pseudogene. The CDR3 length is 14 residues. The DNA for the CDR3 is TGCACCAGCAGCCAAGATCGTCCTGGCCAGCCCCAGCATTTT. Encoded protein: CTSSQDRPGQPQHF.

This rearrangement joins TRBV29-1 to TRBJ2-3; D may be TRBD2 (7 bases). V was trimmed by 6 bases and J by 4 bases, leaving 11 bases between them. This CDR3 contains 12 residues. Germline V gene sequence: CDR1 SQVTM, CDR2 ANQGSEA. CDR3 in amino acids: CSVWGGADTQYF. The CDR3 DNA follows: TGCAGCGTGTGGGGGGGCGCAGATACGCAGTATTTT.

The rearrangement links TRBV2 to TRBJ1-5; 9 positions match TRBD1. Germline-derived CDR1 and CDR2 are SNHLY and FYNNEI. This CDR3 contains 15 residues. Trimming cost V 2 bases and J 5 bases; bases outside gene matches: 4. The CDR3 region is CASSEKRDRDQPQHF. Here the CDR3 DNA reads TGTGCCAGCAGTGAAAAAAGGGACAGGGATCAGCCCCAGCATTTT. The full variable domain, rest sourced from reference TRBV2 and TRBJ1-5, is EPEVTQTPSHQVTQMGQEVILRCVPISNHLYFYWYRQILGQKVEFLVSFYNNEISEKSEIFDDQFSVERPDGSNFTLKIRSTKLEDSAMYFCASSEKRDRDQPQHFGDGTRLSIL.

The V call is TRBV5-1, the J call TRBJ2-5; no clear D gene. The germline CDR1 and CDR2 sequences are SGHRS and YFSETQ. The ends were cut back, 0 bases at V and 4 bases at J, with 19 bases in the middle. This CDR3 region has 17 residues. Here the CDR3 DNA reads TGCGCCAGCAGCTTGGCCCTCAGTCAATGGTCTAGAGAGACCCAGTACTTC. Its translation: CASSLALSQWSRETQYF.